The next 8 T cell receptor beta chains were all read from a single sample in a study of technical replicates of blood from a few donors. Some clones are missing from TCRdb's copy, which holds only in-frame ones; the method was immunoSEQ multiplex PCR. The sample has 50,000 to 65,000 clones, roughly 89% seen once; the top ten hold more than 4%. The sequenced sample was PBMCs. The receptors were sampled from a human donor in good health. Some clones in this sample may be carry-over from other donors' samples.

This clone was seen once. This chain joins TRBV6-6 and TRBJ2-2; D gene ambiguous. The germline V gene has CDR1 MNHNY and CDR2 SVGAGI (reference sequence). This CDR3 is built from 13 residues. The V and J ends lost 3 bases and 6 bases respectively, with 8 bases between them. The CDR3 region has the DNA TGTGCCAGCAGTTATTCAGGTCCCGGGGAGCTGTTTTTT. It is translated as CASSYSGPGELFF.

This chain uses TRBV6-5 with TRBJ2-1; TRBD1 matches 8 bases. Germline loops: CDR1 MNHEY, CDR2 SVGAGI. The CDR3 is made up of 15 amino acids. V dropped 5 bases and J dropped 5; count of bases not matched to a gene: 8. This CDR3 reads CASSRGQALHNEQFF. CDR3 nucleotides: TGTGCCAGCAGTCGGGGACAGGCCTTACACAATGAGCAGTTCTTC.

The V gene is TRBV6-6, the J gene TRBJ1-5; D is unclear. V was pared by 5 bases and J by 6 bases, with 8 bases between. The CDR3 totals 12 residues. Germline V CDR1 and CDR2: MNHNY, SVGAGI (reference sequence). CDR3 region: CASSTPPQPQHF. CDR3 coding DNA: TGTGCCAGCAGTACTCCACCTCAGCCCCAGCATTTT.

This clone was detected many times. The rearrangement uses TRBV15 and TRBJ1-1, with unresolved D. The germline gives CDR1 LNHNV, CDR2 YYDKDF (reference sequence). V dropped 0 bases and J dropped 5 bases, with 10 bases sitting between them. This CDR3 is 14 amino acids long. The CDR3 nucleotides are TGTGCCACCAGCAGAGATTTATTGCAGACTGAAGCTTTCTTT. Protein: CATSRDLLQTEAFF.

The sample holds one count of this clone. This rearrangement joins TRBV11-3 to TRBJ2-1; D remains ambiguous. The CDR3 loop spans 12 amino acids. Germline V gene sequence: CDR1 SGHNT, CDR2 YENEEA. Trimming removed 0 bases from V and 8 bases from J, with 5 bases in between. For the CDR3, the DNA is TGTGCCAGCAGCTTAGACTCCCATGAGCAGTTCTTC. Protein: CASSLDSHEQFF.

The chain links TRBV4-2 to TRBJ2-5; 11 positions agree with TRBD2. V shed 0 bases and J 5 bases; nucleotides not matched to a gene: 5. CDR1 is LGHNA and CDR2 is YNFKEQ in the germline V gene. The CDR3 contains 16 residues. The CDR3 region is CASSQELAGGWETQYF. The CDR3 nucleotides are TGTGCCAGCAGCCAAGAGCTAGCGGGAGGATGGGAGACCCAGTACTTC.

The chain couples TRBV2 to TRBJ2-7; TRBD1 matches at 11 bases. CDR3 length: 15 amino acids. CDR1 is SNHLY and CDR2 is FYNNEI in the germline V gene. V lost 1 base to trimming and J lost 6 bases; unmatched junction nucleotides: 5. This CDR3 is CASSEESDRGREQYF. Here the CDR3 DNA reads TGTGCCAGCAGTGAAGAGTCGGACAGGGGGCGCGAGCAGTACTTC.

V gene TRBV5-4 combines with J gene TRBJ2-1, with 14 bases fitting TRBD2. CDR3 size: 16 residues. V lost 4 bases and J lost 9; bases outside the gene matches: 9. Germline V gene sequence: CDR1 SGHNT, CDR2 YYREEE (reference sequence). The CDR3 DNA reads TGTGCCAGCAGCATGGGGGGACTAGCGGGAGTTGGTGAGCAGTTCTTC. Its protein is CASSMGGLAGVGEQFF.